This is a list of T cell receptor beta chains from one sample in a study of shared clonotypes between healthy human individuals. Sequencing was performed with immunoSEQ multiplex PCR; in TCRdb, only in-frame clones are kept and a portion is missing. The sample lists approximately 740,000 clones, approximately 92% occurring once. Input material: naive CD8+ T cells sorted from blood. Receptor source: a man younger than 45 in good health. The CDR3 runs from the conserved cysteine through the conserved F or W. A D gene is named only where the DNA matches it firmly. Expanded clones get a size class; other rows say once, few or many, or leave the size out.

d_call j_call clone_size v_call cdr3_nt cdr3_aa
NA TRBJ2-1 NA TRBV5-1 TGCGCCAGCAGCTTGGATCGACTGAGAGGCAATGAGCAGTTCTTC CASSLDRLRGNEQFF
NA TRBJ2-5 NA TRBV6-5 TGTGCCAGCAGTTACTCGCGACTCCCACGGCGGGAGACCCAGTACTTC CASSYSRLPRRETQYF
TRBD1 TRBJ2-1 NA TRBV27 TGTGCCAGCAGTGGGGGACAGGGGGTGAGCTCCTACAATGAGCAGTTCTTC CASSGGQGVSSYNEQFF
TRBD1 TRBJ2-1 NA TRBV27 TGTGCCAGCAGTCCTCTCTCCCGGACAGGGGAGAGGGACAATGAGCAGTTCTTC CASSPLSRTGERDNEQFF
TRBD1 TRBJ1-1 NA TRBV7-6 TGTGCCAGCAGCCTCCTCCCGGGACAGGGAGCGGACACTGAAGCTTTCTTT CASSLLPGQGADTEAFF
NA TRBJ1-4 NA TRBV19 TGTGCCAGTTCTTCGACGGATGCAACTAATGAAAAACTGTTTTTT CASSSTDATNEKLFF
TRBD1 TRBJ2-6 NA TRBV6-1 TGTGCCAGCAGTGTACAGGGGACCGGGATCTCTGGGGCCAACGTCCTGACTTTC CASSVQGTGISGANVLTF
NA TRBJ2-5 NA TRBV7-9 TGTGCCAGCAGCTTAGAACAGCCAACTTTCCAAGAGACCCAGTACTTC CASSLEQPTFQETQYF
TRBD2 TRBJ2-3 NA TRBV27 TGTGCCAGCAGTTTACTTGTGGCTAGCGGGTTCACAGATACGCAGTATTTT CASSLLVASGFTDTQYF
NA TRBJ2-1 NA TRBV7-8 TGTGCCAGCAGCTTAAGGATTGCACAGATCAATGAGCAGTTCTTC CASSLRIAQINEQFF
NA TRBJ2-7 NA TRBV6-6 TGTGCCAGCAGTCAACGGACACACTACGAGCAGTACTTC CASSQRTHYEQYF
NA TRBJ2-7 NA TRBV29-1 TGCAGCGTTCGGCCGACAGGCTCCTACGAGCAGTACTTC CSVRPTGSYEQYF
TRBD2 TRBJ2-7 NA TRBV7-2 TGTGCCAGCAGCCCCCCCGGACTAGCGGGCAACTACGAGCAGTACTTC CASSPPGLAGNYEQYF
NA TRBJ2-7 NA TRBV11-2 TGTGCCAGCAGCTTATCAGGGGTAGACTACGAGCAGTACTTC CASSLSGVDYEQYF
TRBD2 TRBJ2-7 NA TRBV2 TGTGCCAGCAGCGATCTTGTAGCGGGAGGGCCCAACGAGCAGTACTTC CASSDLVAGGPNEQYF
TRBD1 TRBJ1-1 NA TRBV28 TGTGCCAGCAGTCCCCATCAGGGGGGGAACACTGAAGCTTTCTTT CASSPHQGGNTEAFF
NA TRBJ2-6 NA TRBV7-9 TGTGCCAGCAGCTCGCGATTGACAACAGTCTCTGGGGCCAACGTCCTGACTTTC CASSSRLTTVSGANVLTF
NA TRBJ2-1 NA TRBV10-3 TGTGCCATCAGTGAGTTAGGCAACTCCAATGAGCAGTTCTTC CAISELGNSNEQFF
NA TRBJ1-5 few TRBV7-2 TGTGCCAGCAGCCCGCTAGGCCGGGGGCTTATGGATAGCAATCAGCCCCAGCATTTT CASSPLGRGLMDSNQPQHF
NA TRBJ1-5 NA TRBV19 TGTGCCAGTAGTATCAACGGGCACCAAGGCGGGCCCCAGCATTTT CASSINGHQGGPQHF
TRBD1 TRBJ2-7 few TRBV10-3 TGTGCCATCAATGAGGACAGGACCTACGAGCAGTACTTC CAINEDRTYEQYF
TRBD1 TRBJ2-7 NA TRBV7-9 TGTGCCAGCAGCGTACCTACCGGGACAGCCTCCTACGAGCAGTACTTC CASSVPTGTASYEQYF
NA TRBJ2-2 NA TRBV4-1 TGCGCCAGCAGCCAAGTGGCCGGGGAGCTGTTTTTT CASSQVAGELFF
TRBD1 TRBJ2-2 NA TRBV7-9 TGTGCCAGCAGCTCTTGGACAGGGAGGAACACCGGGGAGCTGTTTTTT CASSSWTGRNTGELFF
NA TRBJ2-2 NA TRBV7-3 TGTGCCAGCAGCCGATCCACCCCGGCGGACACCGGGGAGCTGTTTTTT CASSRSTPADTGELFF
NA TRBJ2-7 few TRBV18 TGTGCCAGCTCTTCCTACGAGCAGTACTTC CASSSYEQYF
TRBD2 TRBJ2-2 NA TRBV27 TGTGCCAGCAGCCCCCCCATAGCGGGAGCACGAACCGGGGAGCTGTTTTTT CASSPPIAGARTGELFF